The rows below give T cell receptor beta chains drawn from one sample of a study of T cells after somatic rescue of genetic block. Measured with immunoSEQ multiplex PCR; TCRdb has only the in-frame clones, and not every one. The sample lists 14,000 to 15,000 clones; around three quarters were seen once. Material for sequencing was peripheral blood mononuclear cells (PBMCs). Every receptor here comes from a boy under 18. Both conserved end residues are part of each CDR3. Fields, in order: V gene, clone size, J gene, D gene, CDR3 DNA, CDR3 protein. D genes are given only for firm matches. Part of the rows lack a size; the others show once, few, many or a class for expanded clones.

TRBV18,few,TRBJ1-5,TRBD1,TGTGCCAGCTCCGACAGGGTCAATCAGCCCCAGCATTTT,CASSDRVNQPQHF
TRBV10-3,medium-sized,TRBJ1-4,NA,TGTGCCATCAGTGAGAACTATTTAGAAAAACTGTTTTTT,CAISENYLEKLFF
TRBV25-1,NA,TRBJ2-1,NA,TGTGCCAGCAGTAAGGGTAACTCCTACAATGAGCAGTTCTTC,CASSKGNSYNEQFF
TRBV7-7,NA,TRBJ1-1,NA,TGTGCTAGCAGCTTAGAAATGTTCCGGATCGACACTGAAGCTTTCTTT,CASSLEMFRIDTEAFF
TRBV19,NA,TRBJ2-5,TRBD2,TGTGCCAGTAGTATTGGGCGGTGGGGGGGTGCGGGGACCGAGACCCAGTACTTC,CASSIGRWGGAGTETQYF
TRBV11-2,NA,TRBJ1-2,TRBD1,TGTGCCAGCAGCGCACCCCGGACAGGGGGTTGGAATGGCTACACCTTC,CASSAPRTGGWNGYTF
TRBV2,NA,TRBJ1-5,NA,TGTGCCAGCAGTGACGGGGACGTTAGCAATCAGCCCCAGCATTTT,CASSDGDVSNQPQHF
TRBV28,NA,TRBJ2-7,NA,TGTGCCAGCAGTTTATTCGGGGTCGAGCAGTACTTC,CASSLFGVEQYF
TRBV15,NA,TRBJ1-5,NA,TGTGCCACCAGCAGAGATCAAAATCGAAAGGGACGTGAACAGCCCCAGCATTTT,CATSRDQNRKGREQPQHF
TRBV19,NA,TRBJ2-7,TRBD1,TGTGCCAGTAGTAAGGGACAGAAGAACGAGCAGTACTTC,CASSKGQKNEQYF
TRBV27,few,TRBJ2-7,TRBD2,TGTGCCAGCGGTAGCGGGAGGGCCTACGAGCAGTACTTC,CASGSGRAYEQYF
TRBV6-1,few,TRBJ2-1,NA,TGTGCCAGCAGTGTAGGCGGGGGCCTCGGATACAATGAGCAGTTCTTC,CASSVGGGLGYNEQFF
TRBV29-1,NA,TRBJ2-5,NA,TGCAGCGTTGAAGACCTCGGTGAGACCCAGTACTTC,CSVEDLGETQYF
TRBV18,NA,TRBJ1-1,NA,TGTGCCAGCTCACTGGGGAACACTGAAGCTTTCTTT,CASSLGNTEAFF
TRBV11-2,NA,TRBJ1-6,NA,TGTGCCAGCAGCTTAGTGGCCAGGGTCTCACCCCTCCACTTT,CASSLVARVSPLHF
TRBV6-6,once,TRBJ2-3,TRBD1,TGTGCCAGCAGTCGGACAGGACTTGTGGACACAGATACGCAGTATTTT,CASSRTGLVDTDTQYF
TRBV28,NA,TRBJ1-2,NA,TGTGCCAGCAGTTTGAGGGACGGGGGTGGCTACACCTTC,CASSLRDGGGYTF
TRBV11-2,NA,TRBJ1-1,TRBD1,TGTGCCAGCAGCTTCCGGGACAGGGGGCCGGTGGACACTGAAGCTTTCTTT,CASSFRDRGPVDTEAFF
TRBV28,NA,TRBJ1-2,NA,TGTGCCAGCAGCTCCCCAGACTATGGCTACACCTTC,CASSSPDYGYTF
TRBV4-1,NA,TRBJ1-1,NA,TGCGCCAGCAGCCAAGATCCGTACAGTATGAACACTGAAGCTTTCTTT,CASSQDPYSMNTEAFF
TRBV6-5,NA,TRBJ2-7,TRBD1,TGTGCCAGCAGGATGAGGGACAGGGGGTCCTACGAGCAGTACTTC,CASRMRDRGSYEQYF
TRBV11-3,NA,TRBJ2-5,TRBD1,TGTGCCAGCAGCTTAGAGGGGACAGATCCCGAAGAGACCCAGTACTTC,CASSLEGTDPEETQYF
TRBV19,NA,TRBJ2-3,NA,TGTGCCAGTAGTATTTGGGGAGTTTTTAGCACAGATACGCAGTATTTT,CASSIWGVFSTDTQYF